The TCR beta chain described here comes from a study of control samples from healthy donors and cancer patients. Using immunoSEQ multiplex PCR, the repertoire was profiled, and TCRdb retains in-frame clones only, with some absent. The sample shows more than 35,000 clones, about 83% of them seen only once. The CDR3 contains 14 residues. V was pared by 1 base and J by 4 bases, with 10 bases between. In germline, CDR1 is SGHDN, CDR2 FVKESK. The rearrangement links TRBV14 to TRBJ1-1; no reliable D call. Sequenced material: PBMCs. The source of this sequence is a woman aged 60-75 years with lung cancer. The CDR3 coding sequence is TGTGCCAGCAGCCAAGGGATCAGAAGCACTGAAGCTTTCTTT. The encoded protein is CASSQGIRSTEAFF.